This TCR beta chain was recorded in a study of blood T cells in healthy people across ages. Together with a sample-barcoded 5' primer, a J-beta primer mix was included in a second PCR lasting about 6 to 12 cycles. MiXCR, run by TCRdb on the 5' RACE reads, gives a single entry per CDR3 protein. The sample includes roughly 1.9 million distinct CDR3 sequences, roughly two fifths of them seen just once. The sequence came from a human donor in good health. Input material: blood.

The DNA of the CDR3 is TGTGCCAGCAGCTTAGCCCAGCGGGGCCCTAGCACAGATACGCAGTATTTT. It codes for CASSLAQRGPSTDTQYF. This sequence joins TRBV13 and TRBJ2-3; 7 bases align to TRBD2. The CDR3 totals 17 residues. After removal of 1 base from V and 0 bases from J, the junction contained 7 bases not matched to a gene. Germline V gene data show CDR1 as PRHDT and CDR2 as FYEKMQ (reference sequence).